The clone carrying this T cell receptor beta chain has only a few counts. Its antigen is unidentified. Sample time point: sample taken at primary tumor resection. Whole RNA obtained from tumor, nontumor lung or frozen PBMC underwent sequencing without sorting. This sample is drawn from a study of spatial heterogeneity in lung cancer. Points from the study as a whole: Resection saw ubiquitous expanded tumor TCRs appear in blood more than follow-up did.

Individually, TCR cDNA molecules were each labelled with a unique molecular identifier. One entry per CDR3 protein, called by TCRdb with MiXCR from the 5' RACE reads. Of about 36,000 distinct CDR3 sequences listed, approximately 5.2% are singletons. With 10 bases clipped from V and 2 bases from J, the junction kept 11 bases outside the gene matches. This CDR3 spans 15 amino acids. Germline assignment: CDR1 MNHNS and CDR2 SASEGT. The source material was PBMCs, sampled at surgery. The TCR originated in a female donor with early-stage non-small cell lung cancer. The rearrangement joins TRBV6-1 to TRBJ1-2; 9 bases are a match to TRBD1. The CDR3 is CAILQDRGGNYGYTF. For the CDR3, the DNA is TGTGCCATCCTCCAGGACAGGGGAGGAAACTATGGCTACACCTTC.